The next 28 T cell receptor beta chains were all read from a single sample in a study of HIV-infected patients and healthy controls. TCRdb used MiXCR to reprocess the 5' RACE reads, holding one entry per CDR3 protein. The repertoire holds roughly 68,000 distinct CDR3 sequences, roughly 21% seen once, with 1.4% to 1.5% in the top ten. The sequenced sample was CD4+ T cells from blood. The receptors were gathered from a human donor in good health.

The CDR3 region has the DNA TGTGCCAGCAGCCTAATACTAGCGGGAGGCTTCACAGATACGCAGTATTTT. Protein: CASSLILAGGFTDTQYF. The chain carries TRBV2 and TRBJ2-3, with 12 bases lining up with TRBD2. CDR1 is SNHLY and CDR2 is FYNNEI in the germline V gene. The ends lost 6 bases at V and 2 bases at J; junction bases unmatched: 9. This CDR3 has 17 residues.

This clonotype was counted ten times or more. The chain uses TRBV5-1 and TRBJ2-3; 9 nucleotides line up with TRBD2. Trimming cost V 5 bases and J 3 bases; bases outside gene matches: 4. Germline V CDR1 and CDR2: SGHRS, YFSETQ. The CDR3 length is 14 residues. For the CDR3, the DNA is TGCGCCAGCAGGTCGGGACTAGCAACAGATACGCAGTATTTT. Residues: CASRSGLATDTQYF.

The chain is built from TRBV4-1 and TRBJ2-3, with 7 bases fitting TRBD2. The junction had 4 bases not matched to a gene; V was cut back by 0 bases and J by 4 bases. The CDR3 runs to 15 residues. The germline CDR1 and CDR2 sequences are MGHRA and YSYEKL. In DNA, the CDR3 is TGCGCCAGCAGCCAAGACTGGGCGGGAGCAGATACGCAGTATTTT. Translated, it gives CASSQDWAGADTQYF.

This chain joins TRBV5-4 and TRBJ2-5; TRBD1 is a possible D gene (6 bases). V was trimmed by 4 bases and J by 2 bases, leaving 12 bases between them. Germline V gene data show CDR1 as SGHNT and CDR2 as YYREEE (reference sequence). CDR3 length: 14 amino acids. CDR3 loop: CASSQGLVQETQYF. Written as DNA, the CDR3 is TGTGCCAGCAGCCAGGGGCTAGTACAAGAGACCCAGTACTTC.

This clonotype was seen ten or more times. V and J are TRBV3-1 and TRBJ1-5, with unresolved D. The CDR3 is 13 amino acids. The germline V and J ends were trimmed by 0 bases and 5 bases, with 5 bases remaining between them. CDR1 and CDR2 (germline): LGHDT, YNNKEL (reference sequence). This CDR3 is CASSQDTYQPQHF. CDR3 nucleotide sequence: TGTGCCAGCAGCCAAGACACGTATCAGCCCCAGCATTTT.

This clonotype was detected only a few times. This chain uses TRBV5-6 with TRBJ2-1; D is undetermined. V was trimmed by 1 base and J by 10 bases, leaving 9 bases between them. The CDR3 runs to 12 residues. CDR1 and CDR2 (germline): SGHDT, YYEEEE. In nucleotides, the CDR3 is TGTGCCAGCAGCTTGCCCGTAGCAGAGCAGTTCTTC. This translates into CASSLPVAEQFF.

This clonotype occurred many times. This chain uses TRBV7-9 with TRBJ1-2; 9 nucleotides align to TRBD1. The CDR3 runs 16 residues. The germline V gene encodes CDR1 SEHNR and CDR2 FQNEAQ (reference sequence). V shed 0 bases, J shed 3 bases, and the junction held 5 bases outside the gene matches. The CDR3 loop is CASSLAGTGSHYGYTF. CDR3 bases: TGTGCCAGCAGCTTAGCCGGGACAGGGAGTCACTATGGCTACACCTTC.

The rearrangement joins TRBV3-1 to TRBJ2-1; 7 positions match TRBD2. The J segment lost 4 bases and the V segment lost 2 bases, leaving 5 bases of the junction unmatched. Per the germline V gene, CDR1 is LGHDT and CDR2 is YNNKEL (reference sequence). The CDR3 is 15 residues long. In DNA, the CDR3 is TGTGCCAGCAGCCAATTGAGCGGGGATTACAATGAGCAGTTCTTC. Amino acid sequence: CASSQLSGDYNEQFF.

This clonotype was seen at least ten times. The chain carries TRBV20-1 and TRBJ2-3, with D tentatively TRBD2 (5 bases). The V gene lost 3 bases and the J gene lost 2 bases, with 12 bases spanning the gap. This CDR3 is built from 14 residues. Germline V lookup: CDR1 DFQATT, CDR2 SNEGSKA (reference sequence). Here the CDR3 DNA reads TGCAGTGCTAGTGCCAGCGGCACCACAGATACGCAGTATTTT. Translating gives CSASASGTTDTQYF.

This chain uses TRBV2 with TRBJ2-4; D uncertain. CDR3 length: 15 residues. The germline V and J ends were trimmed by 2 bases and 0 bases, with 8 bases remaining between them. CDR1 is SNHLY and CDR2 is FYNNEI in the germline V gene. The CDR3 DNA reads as TGTGCCAGCAGTGAAAGTAAGGGAGCCAAAAACATTCAGTACTTC. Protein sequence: CASSESKGAKNIQYF.

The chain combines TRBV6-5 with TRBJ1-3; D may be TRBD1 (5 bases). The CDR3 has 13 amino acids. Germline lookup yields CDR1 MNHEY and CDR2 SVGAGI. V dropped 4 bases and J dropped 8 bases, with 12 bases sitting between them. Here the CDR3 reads CASSFLRGHTIYF. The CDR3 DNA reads TGTGCCAGCAGTTTCCTAAGGGGTCACACCATATATTTT.

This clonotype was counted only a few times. The chain's CDR3 is CATSDSLGSGNEQFF. The DNA for the CDR3 is TGTGCCACCAGTGATAGTCTAGGGAGCGGCAATGAGCAGTTCTTC. The V gene is TRBV24-1, the J gene TRBJ2-1; a weak D match, TRBD2 (5 bases). V shed 3 bases and J shed 6 bases, with 14 bases lying between them. This CDR3 has 15 amino acids. The germline V gene has CDR1 KGHDR and CDR2 SFDVKD.

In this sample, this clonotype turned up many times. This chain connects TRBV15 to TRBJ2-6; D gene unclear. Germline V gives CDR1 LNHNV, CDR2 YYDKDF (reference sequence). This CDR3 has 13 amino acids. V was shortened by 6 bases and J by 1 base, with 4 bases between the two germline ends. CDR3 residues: CATRVSGANVLTF. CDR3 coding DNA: TGTGCCACCAGGGTATCTGGGGCCAACGTCCTGACTTTC.

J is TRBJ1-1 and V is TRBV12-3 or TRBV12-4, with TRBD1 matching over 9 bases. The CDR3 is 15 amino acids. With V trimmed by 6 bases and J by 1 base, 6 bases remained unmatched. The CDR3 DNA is TGTGCCAGCAGGTTACAGGGGGCTGGGAACACTGAAGCTTTCTTT. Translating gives CASRLQGAGNTEAFF.

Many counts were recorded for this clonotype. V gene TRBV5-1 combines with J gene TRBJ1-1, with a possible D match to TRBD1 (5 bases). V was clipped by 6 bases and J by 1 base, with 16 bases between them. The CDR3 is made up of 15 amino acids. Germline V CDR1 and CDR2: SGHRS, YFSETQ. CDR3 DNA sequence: TGCGCCAGCACCCTCGCGTTGGGGCCGAACACTGAAGCTTTCTTT. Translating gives CASTLALGPNTEAFF.

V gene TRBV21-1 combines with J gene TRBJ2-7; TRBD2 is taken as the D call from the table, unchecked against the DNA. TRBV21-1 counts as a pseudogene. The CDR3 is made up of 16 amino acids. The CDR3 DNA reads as TGTGCCAGCAGCAAGCGTGGAACTAGCGGGAACTACGAGCAGTACTTC. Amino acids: CASSKRGTSGNYEQYF.

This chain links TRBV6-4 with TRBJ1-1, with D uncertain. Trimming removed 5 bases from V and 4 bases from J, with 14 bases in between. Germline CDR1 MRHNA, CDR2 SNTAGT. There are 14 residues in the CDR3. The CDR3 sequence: CASSKTGRRTEAFF. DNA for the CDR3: TGTGCCAGCAGTAAGACTGGGAGGCGCACTGAAGCTTTCTTT.

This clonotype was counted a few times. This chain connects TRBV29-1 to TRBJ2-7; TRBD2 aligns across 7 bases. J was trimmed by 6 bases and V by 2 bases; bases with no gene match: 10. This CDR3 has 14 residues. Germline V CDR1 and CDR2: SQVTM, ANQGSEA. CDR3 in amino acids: CSVEYVGGNREQYF. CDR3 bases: TGCAGCGTTGAATACGTGGGGGGGAATCGCGAGCAGTACTTC.

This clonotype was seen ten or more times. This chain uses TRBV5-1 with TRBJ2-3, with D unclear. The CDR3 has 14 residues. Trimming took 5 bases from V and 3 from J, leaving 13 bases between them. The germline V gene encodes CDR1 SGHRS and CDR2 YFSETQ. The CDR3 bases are TGCGCCAGCAGGAGGACCGGATCGACAGATACGCAGTATTTT. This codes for CASRRTGSTDTQYF.

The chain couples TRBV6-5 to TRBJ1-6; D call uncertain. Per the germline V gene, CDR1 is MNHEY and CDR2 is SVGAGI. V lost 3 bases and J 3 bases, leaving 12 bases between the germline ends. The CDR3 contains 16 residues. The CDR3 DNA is TGTGCCAGCAGTTATAAGGCAGCTATCTATAATTCACCCCTCCACTTT. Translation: CASSYKAAIYNSPLHF.

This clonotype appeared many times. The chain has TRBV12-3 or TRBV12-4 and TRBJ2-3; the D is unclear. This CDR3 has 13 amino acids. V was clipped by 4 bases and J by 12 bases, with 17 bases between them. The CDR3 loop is CASSSEKLLRQYF. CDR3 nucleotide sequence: TGTGCCAGCAGTTCAGAAAAACTCCTCCGACAGTATTTT.

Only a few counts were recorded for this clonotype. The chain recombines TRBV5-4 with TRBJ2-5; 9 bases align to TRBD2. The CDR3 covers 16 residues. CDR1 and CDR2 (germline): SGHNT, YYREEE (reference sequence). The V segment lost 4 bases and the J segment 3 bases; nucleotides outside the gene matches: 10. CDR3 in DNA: TGTGCCAGCAGCGGCGGTAGCGGGGGCCCTGAAGAGACCCAGTACTTC. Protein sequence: CASSGGSGGPEETQYF.

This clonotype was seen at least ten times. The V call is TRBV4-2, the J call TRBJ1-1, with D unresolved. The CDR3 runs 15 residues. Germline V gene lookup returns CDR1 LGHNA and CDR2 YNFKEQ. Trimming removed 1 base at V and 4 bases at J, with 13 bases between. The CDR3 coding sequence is TGTGCCAGCAGCCAAGGAGGCGGCGGAGGCACTGAAGCTTTCTTT. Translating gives CASSQGGGGGTEAFF.

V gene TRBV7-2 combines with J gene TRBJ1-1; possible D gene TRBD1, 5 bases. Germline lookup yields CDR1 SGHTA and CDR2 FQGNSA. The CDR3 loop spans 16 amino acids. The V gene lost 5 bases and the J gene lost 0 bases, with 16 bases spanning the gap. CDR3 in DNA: TGTGCCAGCAGCACCGGGGCAGTTTTATTGAACACTGAAGCTTTCTTT. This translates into CASSTGAVLLNTEAFF.

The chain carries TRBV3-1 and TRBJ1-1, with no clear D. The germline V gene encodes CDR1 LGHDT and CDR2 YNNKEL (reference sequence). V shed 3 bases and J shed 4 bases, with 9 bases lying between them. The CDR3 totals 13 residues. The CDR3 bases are TGTGCCAGCAGCCAGCCATTGGGCACTGAAGCTTTCTTT. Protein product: CASSQPLGTEAFF. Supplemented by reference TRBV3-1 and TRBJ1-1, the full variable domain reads DTAVSQTPKYLVTQMGNDKSIKCEQNLGHDTMYWYKQDSKKFLKIMFSYNNKELIINETVPNRFSPKSPDKAHLNLHINSLELGDSAVYFCASSQPLGTEAFFGQGTRLTVV.

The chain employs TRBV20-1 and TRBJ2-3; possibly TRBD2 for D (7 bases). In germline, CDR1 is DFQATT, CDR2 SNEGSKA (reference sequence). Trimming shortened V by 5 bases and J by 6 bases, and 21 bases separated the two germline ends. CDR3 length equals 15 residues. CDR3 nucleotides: TGCAGTGCTCCAAAGGGGGGGAGCGTACGGGATACGCAGTATTTT. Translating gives CSAPKGGSVRDTQYF.

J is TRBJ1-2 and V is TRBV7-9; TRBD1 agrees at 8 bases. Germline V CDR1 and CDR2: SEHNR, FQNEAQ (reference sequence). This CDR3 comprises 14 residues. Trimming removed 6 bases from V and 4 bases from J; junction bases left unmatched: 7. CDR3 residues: CASRGGQGGYGYTF. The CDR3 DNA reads TGTGCCAGCAGAGGAGGACAGGGAGGCTATGGCTACACCTTC.

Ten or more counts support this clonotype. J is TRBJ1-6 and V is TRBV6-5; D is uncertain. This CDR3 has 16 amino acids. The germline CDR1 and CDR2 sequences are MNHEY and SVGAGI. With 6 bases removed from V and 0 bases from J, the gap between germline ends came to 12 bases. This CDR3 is CASRTVTNSYNSPLHF. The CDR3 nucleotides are TGTGCCAGCAGGACTGTTACTAACTCCTATAATTCACCCCTCCACTTT.